Sequencing of this TCR beta chain was carried out in a study of T cells after yellow fever vaccination. Across the study: When fractions had low cell numbers, they were prepared with SMART-Seq v4 Ultra Low Input.

As TCR cDNA was made by 5'RACE template switching, a universal primer site and UMIs were added. MiXCR, applied by TCRdb to the 5' RACE reads, yields one record per CDR3 protein. Of around 250,000 distinct CDR3 sequences in the sample, 6% to 7.5% are singletons; the top ten hold over 0.65%. The CDR3 length is 15 residues. CDR1 and CDR2 (germline): PRHDT, FYEKMQ (reference sequence). V dropped 5 bases and J dropped 3; count of bases not matched to a gene: 7. Ten or more counts support this clonotype. The chain carries TRBV13 and TRBJ2-7; 10 bases align to TRBD1. This TCR was recovered from a man aged 30 to 45 who received the YFV17D yellow fever vaccine. Source: CD4+ T cells sorted from PBMCs, taken 15 days after the yellow fever booster vaccination. The CDR3 bases are TGTGCCAGCAGCCCGGGGACAGGGGCTGGCTACGAGCAGTACTTC. Amino acid sequence: CASSPGTGAGYEQYF.